Detailed here is one TCR beta chain. What it binds is unknown. Distinct nucleotide sequences in the sample also encode this CDR3. The assay was immunoSEQ multiplex PCR, and TCRdb's table has in-frame clones only and misses some. The sample holds a few hundred thousand clones; around 80% are singletons and the top ten take around 12%. Germline-derived CDR1 and CDR2 are SGHRS and YFSETQ. Trimming stripped 0 bases from V and 1 base from J, with 7 bases between. This CDR3 is 14 amino acids long. The record originates from a study of shared clonotypes between healthy human individuals. Findings and limits, study-wide: Among donors, clonotype sharing was expected to be affected by sequencing depth.

The source material was PBMCs. V is TRBV5-1 and J is TRBJ1-1; D might be TRBD1 (5 bases). The TCR sequence derives from a middle-aged woman in good health. Some clones in this sample may be carry-over from other donors' samples. This CDR3 reads CASSLDGGNTEAFF. The CDR3 DNA is TGCGCCAGCAGCTTGGACGGGGGGAACACTGAAGCTTTCTTT.